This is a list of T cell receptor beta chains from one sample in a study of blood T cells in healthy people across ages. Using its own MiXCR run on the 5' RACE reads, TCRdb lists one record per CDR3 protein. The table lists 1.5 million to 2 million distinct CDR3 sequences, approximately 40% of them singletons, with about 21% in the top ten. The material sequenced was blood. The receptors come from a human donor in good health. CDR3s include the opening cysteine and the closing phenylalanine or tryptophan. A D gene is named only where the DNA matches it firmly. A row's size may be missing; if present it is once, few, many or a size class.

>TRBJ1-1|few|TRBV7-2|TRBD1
CASSLFQTGGSEAFF
TGTGCCAGCAGCTTATTTCAGACAGGGGGCTCTGAAGCTTTCTTT
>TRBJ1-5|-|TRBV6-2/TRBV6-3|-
CASSTRVRNQPQHF
TGTGCCAGCAGCACGCGGGTACGCAATCAGCCCCAGCATTTT
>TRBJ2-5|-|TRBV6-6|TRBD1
CASSSPSRTGKETQYF
TGTGCCAGCAGTTCCCCCTCCCGGACAGGGAAGGAGACCCAGTACTTC
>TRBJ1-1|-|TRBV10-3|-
CAARTVLGHTEAFF
TGTGCCGCCAGGACAGTACTCGGGCACACTGAAGCTTTCTTT
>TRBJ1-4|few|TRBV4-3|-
CASSQGEGTPEKLFF
TGCGCCAGCAGCCAAGGGGAGGGGACACCTGAAAAACTGTTTTTT
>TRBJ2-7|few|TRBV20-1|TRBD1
CSATPGQGHLFSYEQYF
TGCAGTGCCACCCCGGGACAGGGCCACCTTTTCTCCTACGAGCAGTACTTC
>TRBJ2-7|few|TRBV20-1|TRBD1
CSARSGQGRSYEQYF
TGCAGTGCTAGATCGGGACAGGGGAGGTCCTACGAGCAGTACTTC
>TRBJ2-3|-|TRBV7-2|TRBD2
CASSFGAGGQNTQYF
TGTGCCAGCAGCTTCGGCGCGGGGGGGCAAAATACGCAGTATTTT
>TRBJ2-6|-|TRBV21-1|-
CASSDRDRLLSGANVLTF
TGTGCCAGCAGCGACCGGGACAGGCTTCTTTCTGGGGCCAACGTCCTGACTTTC
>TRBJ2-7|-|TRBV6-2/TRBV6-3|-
CASTLTEVFSYEQYF
TGTGCCAGCACCCTAACAGAGGTATTCTCCTACGAGCAGTACTTC
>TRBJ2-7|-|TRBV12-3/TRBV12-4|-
CASSLFGFGRNYEQYF
TGTGCCAGCAGTTTATTCGGCTTCGGGAGAAACTACGAGCAGTACTTC
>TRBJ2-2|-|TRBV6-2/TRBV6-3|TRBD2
CASRLAGAYGELFF
TGTGCCAGCAGGCTAGCGGGGGCCTACGGGGAGCTGTTTTTT
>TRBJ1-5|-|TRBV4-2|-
CASSQDRGQVGQPQHF
TGTGCCAGCAGCCAAGATCGGGGGCAAGTAGGCCAGCCCCAGCATTTT
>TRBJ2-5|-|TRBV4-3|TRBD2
CASSSRWLADQETQYF
TGCGCCAGCAGCTCCCGGTGGCTAGCGGACCAAGAGACCCAGTACTTC
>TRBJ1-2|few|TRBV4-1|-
CASSHQANQKGSYGYTF
TGCGCCAGCAGCCACCAGGCCAATCAAAAGGGATCGTATGGCTACACCTTC
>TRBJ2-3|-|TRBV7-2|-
CASSLDGRGTQYF
TGTGCCAGCAGCTTAGACGGCCGGGGTACGCAGTATTTT
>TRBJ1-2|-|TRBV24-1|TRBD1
CATSDPRQGIYGYTF
TGTGCCACCAGTGATCCGCGACAGGGTATTTATGGCTACACCTTC
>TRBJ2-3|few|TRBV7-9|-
CASSFFKRLDTQYF
TGTGCCAGCAGCTTCTTTAAACGGTTGGATACGCAGTATTTT
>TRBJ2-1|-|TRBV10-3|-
CVITPDPIYNEQFF
TGTGTCATCACCCCGGACCCTATATACAATGAGCAGTTCTTC
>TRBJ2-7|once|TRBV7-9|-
CASSLKAGAVQYF
TGTGCCAGCAGCTTAAAGGCGGGCGCGGTCCAGTACTTC
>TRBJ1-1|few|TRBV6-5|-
CASSYVQEGAEAFF
TGTGCCAGCAGTTACGTACAGGAGGGGGCTGAAGCTTTCTTT
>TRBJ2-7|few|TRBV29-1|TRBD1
CRPLRDRGFSYEQYF
TGCAGGCCACTACGGGACAGGGGGTTTTCCTACGAGCAGTACTTC
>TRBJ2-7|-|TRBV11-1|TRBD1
CAGSTTGTGFDEQYF
TGTGCCGGCAGCACGACCGGGACAGGGTTCGACGAGCAGTACTTC
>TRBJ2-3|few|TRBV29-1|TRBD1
CSVDSGTDLTDTQYF
TGCAGCGTAGATTCCGGGACAGATCTCACAGATACGCAGTATTTT
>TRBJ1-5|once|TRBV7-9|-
CASSLASAGGLRSNQPQHF
TGTGCCAGCAGCTTAGCATCCGCGGGGGGGCTTCGGAGCAATCAGCCCCAGCATTTT
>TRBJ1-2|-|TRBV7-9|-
CASSWPGDYGYTF
TGTGCCAGCAGCTGGCCTGGCGACTATGGCTACACCTTC
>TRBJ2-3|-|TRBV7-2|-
CASSLGLRRATDTQYF
TGTGCCAGCAGCTTAGGGCTACGGCGGGCCACAGATACGCAGTATTTT
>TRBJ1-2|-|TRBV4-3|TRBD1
CASSQDFGTGSIYGYTF
TGCGCCAGCAGCCAAGATTTTGGGACAGGGAGTATCTATGGCTACACCTTC
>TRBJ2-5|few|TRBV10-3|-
CAISDRDAGSRETQYF
TGTGCCATCAGTGACCGCGATGCGGGGAGCCGAGAGACCCAGTACTTC
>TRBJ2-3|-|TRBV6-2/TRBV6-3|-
CASSWGGHTDTQYF
TGTGCCAGCAGTTGGGGGGGCCACACAGATACGCAGTATTTT